The 20 T cell receptor beta chains reported below all come from one sample, sequenced in a study of shared clonotypes between healthy human individuals. Assay: immunoSEQ multiplex PCR; the TCRdb copy retains only in-frame clones and omits some. The sample has 950,000 to 1,200,000 clones; about 80% are singletons. Sequencing used memory CD4+ T cells from PBMCs. Regarding subset: CD45RA-negative fraction. Receptors were obtained from a young man in good health. Some clones in this sample may be carry-over from other donors' samples.

This rearrangement joins TRBV28 to TRBJ2-7; D is possibly TRBD1 (5 bases). V was pared by 4 bases and J by 4 bases, with 14 bases between. The CDR3 spans 14 residues. Germline CDR1 reads MDHEN; CDR2 reads SYDVKM. The CDR3, as DNA: TGTGCCAGCAGTTCCCAACCACAGGTATACGAGCAGTACTTC. Translating gives CASSSQPQVYEQYF.

The J gene is TRBJ2-7, the V gene TRBV5-1; the match to TRBD2 covers 7 bases. Looked up from germline, CDR1 is SGHRS and CDR2 is YFSETQ. Trimming at V came to 4 bases and at J to 4 bases, leaving 14 bases not matched to a gene. The CDR3 contains 16 residues. The CDR3 sequence: CASSPSLTAGLYEQYF. CDR3 DNA sequence: TGCGCCAGCAGCCCAAGTCTAACAGCGGGATTGTACGAGCAGTACTTC.

The CDR3 DNA sequence: TGTGCCAGTAGGGCCCGGGGGGCTGGGGCCAACGTCCTGACTTTC. Protein sequence: CASRARGAGANVLTF. The chain joins TRBV19 to TRBJ2-6; 7 nucleotides align to TRBD2. The CDR3 loop spans 15 amino acids. Germline CDR1 is LNHDA and CDR2 is SQIVND (reference sequence). V lost 6 bases, J lost 2 bases, and 4 bases stayed unmatched. Full variable domain (rest looked up from reference TRBV19 and TRBJ2-6): DGGITQSPKYLFRKEGQNVTLSCEQNLNHDAMYWYRQDPGQGLRLIYYSQIVNDFQKGDIAEGYSVSREKKESFPLTVTSAQKNPTAFYLCASRARGAGANVLTFGAGSRLTVL.

The rearrangement links TRBV10-3 to TRBJ2-1; D uncertain. CDR3 length equals 12 residues. Germline lookup yields CDR1 ENHRY and CDR2 SYGVKD. Trimming stripped 8 bases from V and 10 bases from J, with 15 bases between. The DNA for the CDR3 is TGTGCCATCGGACGGATATACGGCGAGCAGTTCTTC. Translating it yields CAIGRIYGEQFF.

J is TRBJ2-5 and V is TRBV4-1; 10 nucleotides align to TRBD2. This CDR3 has 16 residues. J was trimmed by 4 bases and V by 4 bases; bases with no gene match: 9. Per the germline V gene, CDR1 is MGHRA and CDR2 is YSYEKL. The chain's CDR3 is CASSPGTAGGRETQYF. CDR3 in DNA: TGCGCCAGCAGCCCGGGCACAGCGGGAGGGAGAGAGACCCAGTACTTC.

The chain has TRBV18 and TRBJ2-7; tentatively, D is TRBD2 (6 bases). The CDR3 has 11 amino acids. V was clipped by 3 bases and J by 7 bases, with 7 bases between them. The V gene's germline CDR1 is KGHSH and CDR2 LQKENI. CDR3 coding DNA: TGTGCCAGCTCACCTGGGACTGAGCAGTACTTC. Encoded protein: CASSPGTEQYF.

A few counts support this clone. The chain combines TRBV6-5 with TRBJ1-4; D unresolved. V dropped 5 bases and J dropped 5 bases, with 12 bases sitting between them. This CDR3 region has 14 residues. Looked up from germline, CDR1 is MNHEY and CDR2 is SVGAGI. The CDR3 loop reads CASSPLGRNEKLFF. For the CDR3, the DNA is TGTGCCAGCAGTCCCCTCGGGAGAAATGAAAAACTGTTTTTT.

The V and J genes are TRBV6-1 and TRBJ2-7, with D perhaps TRBD1 (5 bases). The CDR3 has 13 amino acids. Germline lookup yields CDR1 MNHNS and CDR2 SASEGT. Trimming removed 10 bases from V and 0 bases from J, with 13 bases in between. CDR3 coding DNA: TGTGCCATTACCCTGACAGACTCCTACGAGCAGTACTTC. Its translation: CAITLTDSYEQYF.

The chain couples TRBV9 to TRBJ2-7; 11 bases align to TRBD2. CDR1 is SGDLS and CDR2 is YYNGEE in the germline V gene. This CDR3 has 14 residues. V was pared by 2 bases and J by 5 bases, with 3 bases of the junction left unmatched. The chain's CDR3 is CASSVTTSGNEQYF. In nucleotides, the CDR3 is TGTGCCAGCAGCGTTACGACTAGCGGGAACGAGCAGTACTTC.

The genes are TRBV6-1 and TRBJ2-5; unclear D gene. CDR1 MNHNS and CDR2 SASEGT come from the germline V gene. Trimming cost V 3 bases and J 5 bases, with 10 bases left between them. This CDR3 has 13 amino acids. The CDR3 region is CASSDPTIETQYF. The CDR3, as DNA: TGTGCCAGCAGTGACCCCACCATTGAGACCCAGTACTTC.

The rearrangement links TRBV19 to TRBJ2-3, with TRBD2 matching 11 bases. V lost 9 bases and J lost 4; bases outside the gene matches: 6. The germline gives CDR1 LNHDA, CDR2 SQIVND (reference sequence). The CDR3 runs 14 residues. The CDR3 coding sequence is TGTGCCAGCGCAAATAGCGGGAGGGCAGATACGCAGTATTTT. Translated, it gives CASANSGRADTQYF.

This clone was picked up one time. Written as DNA, the CDR3 is TGTGCCAGCAGCTCCCCCGTCGCGGGCCAGGGCGAAAAACTGTTTTTT. It translates to CASSSPVAGQGEKLFF. The rearrangement uses TRBV11-2 and TRBJ1-4; D might be TRBD1 (5 bases). Trimming removed 4 bases from V and 8 bases from J, with 20 bases in between. The CDR3 has 16 amino acids. Germline V gives CDR1 SGHAT, CDR2 FQNNGV.

The chain uses TRBV9 and TRBJ2-1; the match to TRBD2 covers 12 bases. Germline V gives CDR1 SGDLS, CDR2 YYNGEE. The CDR3 sequence is 15 residues long. V lost 1 base, J lost 9 bases, and 5 bases stayed unmatched. The CDR3 here is CASSVIPTSGGEQFF. CDR3 DNA: TGTGCCAGCAGCGTAATCCCGACTAGCGGGGGTGAGCAGTTCTTC.

CDR3 in DNA: TGTGCCAGCAGCTTTAGCAGGGATTCCTACGAGCAGTACTTC. Protein sequence: CASSFSRDSYEQYF. The chain couples TRBV7-6 to TRBJ2-7; perhaps TRBD1 as D (5 bases). Trimming cost V 3 bases and J 1 base, with 10 bases left between them. Germline lookup yields CDR1 SGHVS and CDR2 FNYEAQ. This CDR3 spans 14 amino acids.

The CDR3 spells CASSVSPDGQKAEQYF. The DNA of the CDR3 is TGTGCCAGCAGCGTAAGTCCGGATGGGCAGAAGGCCGAGCAGTACTTC. The chain combines TRBV9 with TRBJ2-7; D gene ambiguous. Between the trimmed V and J ends, which lost 1 base and 6 bases, there was a span of 20 bases. The CDR3 is 16 amino acids. In germline, CDR1 is SGDLS, CDR2 YYNGEE.

The gene calls are TRBV11-2 and TRBJ1-5; no definite D call. The CDR3 is 13 amino acids. The germline V gene has CDR1 SGHAT and CDR2 FQNNGV. Trimming cost V 5 bases and J 4 bases, with 9 bases left between them. The CDR3 nucleotides read TGTGCCAGCAGCCACGAAAGAAATCAGCCCCAGCATTTT. Amino acid sequence: CASSHERNQPQHF.

This clone is a singleton in its sample. The CDR3 here is CASSPSRTSGGGNEQFF. The CDR3 nucleotides read TGCGCCAGCAGCCCCTCGAGGACTAGCGGGGGGGGTAATGAGCAGTTCTTC. The genes are TRBV5-1 and TRBJ2-1; 15 bases are shared with TRBD2. Germline loops: CDR1 SGHRS, CDR2 YFSETQ. Trimming removed 4 bases from V and 7 bases from J; junction bases left unmatched: 9. CDR3 size: 17 residues. Full variable domain (rest looked up from reference TRBV5-1 and TRBJ2-1): KAGVTQTPRYLIKTRGQQVTLSCSPISGHRSVSWYQQTPGQGLQFLFEYFSETQRNKGNFPGRFSGRQFSNSRSEMNVSTLELGDSALYLCASSPSRTSGGGNEQFFGPGTRLTVL.

The count of this clone is one. The chain uses TRBV6-6 and TRBJ2-7; D gene uncertain. This CDR3 contains 11 residues. Germline V CDR1 and CDR2: MNHNY, SVGAGI (reference sequence). The V and J ends lost 6 bases and 6 bases respectively, with 9 bases between them. CDR3 residues: CASRQVLEQYF. As DNA, the CDR3 is TGTGCCAGCAGGCAGGTACTCGAGCAGTACTTC.

This clone was observed a handful of times. The chain employs TRBV6-6 and TRBJ1-4; 7 nucleotides agree with TRBD1. Germline CDR1 MNHNY, CDR2 SVGAGI (reference sequence). The CDR3 runs to 15 residues. V trimming: 6 bases; J trimming: 6 bases; junction bases outside the gene matches: 10. The CDR3 region has the DNA TGTGCCAGCAGAGGGGGCGGCGGCACGGATGAAAAACTGTTTTTT. Translating it yields CASRGGGGTDEKLFF.

With regard to this clone: The sample carries other DNA sequences with the same CDR3. The gene calls are TRBV14 and TRBJ1-3; D gene unclear. The germline V gene has CDR1 SGHDN and CDR2 FVKESK. The V end was cut by 1 base, the J end by 7 bases, with 8 bases between. The CDR3 length is 13 residues. The CDR3 protein is CASSQAIGNTIYF. In DNA form, the CDR3 reads TGTGCCAGCAGCCAAGCCATAGGCAACACCATATATTTT.